This T cell receptor (beta chain) was identified during a study of graft-versus-host responses after intestinal transplantation. Study context: Grafts that recipients had were multivisceral, liver-intestinal, or isolated intestinal transplants. Anti-thymocyte globulin was used for induction in all recipients, who then took tacrolimus and steroids for about 3 years.

The repertoire was sequenced with immunoSEQ multiplex PCR; TCRdb's copy has only in-frame clones and lacks some. The data hold 90,000 to 100,000 clones, with 90% to 95% observed a single time. V lost 1 base to trimming and J lost 3 bases, with 10 bases between them. From germline, CDR1 is SEHNR and CDR2 FQNEAQ (reference sequence). This CDR3 has 14 residues. With regard to this clone: What it binds is unknown.

The study's findings and limits: Early declines in HvG clones that occurred post-transplant were associated with peak circulating GvH clone levels. GvH clones appeared in recipient marrow, some first in ileum or blood.

Source: unstimulated CD8+ T cells sorted from spleen or lymph node cells, taken before intestinal transplant. This sequence originates from a human donor who received an intestinal transplant. This rearrangement joins TRBV7-9 to TRBJ2-7; the D gene is possibly TRBD1 (6 bases). The CDR3 reads CASSLGWDNYEQYF. Here the CDR3 DNA reads TGTGCCAGCAGCTTAGGCTGGGACAACTACGAGCAGTACTTC.